Listed here are 14 T cell receptor beta chains from one sample, sequenced in a study of T cell repertoires in cytomegalovirus infection. One entry per CDR3 protein, called by TCRdb with MiXCR from the reads. The sample shows more than 20,000 distinct CDR3 sequences, 42% of them seen only once. These TCRs' antigens remain unknown. The sequencing here drew on CD8+ T cells from cultured PBMCs, taken from culture after CMV antigen stimulation. All receptors derive from a human donor in good health (CMV status not recorded). Some clones in this sample may be carry-over from other donors' samples.

The chain couples TRBV7-8 to TRBJ2-7; 7 positions agree with TRBD2. Germline trimming cut 8 bases from V and 2 bases from J; bases unmatched to any gene: 0. The CDR3 runs to 11 residues. The V gene's germline CDR1 is SGHVS and CDR2 FQNEAQ. Written as DNA, the CDR3 is TGTGCCAGCGGGGGGGCCTACGAGCAGTACTTC. Translating gives CASGGAYEQYF.

The chain couples TRBV11-2 to TRBJ1-1; 7 nucleotides match TRBD1. Losses at the gene ends were 5 bases for V and 4 bases for J; bases not matched to a gene: 16. Germline assignment: CDR1 SGHAT and CDR2 FQNNGV. CDR3 length: 17 residues. Here the CDR3 reads CASSTFRTGHIGTEAFF. The CDR3 coding sequence is TGTGCCAGCAGCACTTTTCGGACAGGACATATCGGCACTGAAGCTTTCTTT.

This clonotype appeared many times. The gene calls are TRBV12-3 or TRBV12-4 and TRBJ2-5, with D perhaps TRBD1 (6 bases). This CDR3 is 12 amino acids long. V was pared by 3 bases and J by 5 bases, with 7 bases between. CDR3 nucleotides: TGTGCCAGCAGTTTTGGGGGCGAGACCCAGTACTTC. As protein: CASSFGGETQYF.

This clonotype was observed a handful of times. The CDR3 DNA is TGTGCCAGCAGTCCCACTATACTAGTCCATGAGCAGTTCTTC. Its protein is CASSPTILVHEQFF. The V and J genes are TRBV27 and TRBJ2-1; tentative D call: TRBD2 (5 bases). Germline values: CDR1 MNHEY, CDR2 SMNVEV (reference sequence). The CDR3 extends over 14 amino acids. V was shortened by 5 bases and J by 8 bases, with 16 bases between the two germline ends.

There are a few counts of this clonotype. The chain joins TRBV7-2 to TRBJ2-5, with TRBD2 matching over 7 bases. The CDR3 has 16 residues. CDR1 and CDR2 from the germline V gene are SGHTA and FQGNSA. Trimming took 2 bases from V and 2 from J; bases not matched to a gene: 8. This CDR3 is CASSLRSGIPQETQYF. As DNA, the CDR3 is TGTGCCAGCAGCTTAAGGAGCGGGATACCTCAAGAGACCCAGTACTTC.

This rearrangement joins TRBV24-1 to TRBJ1-2; D call uncertain. V was shortened by 5 bases and J by 3 bases, with 9 bases between the two germline ends. The CDR3 length is 13 residues. Germline V gives CDR1 KGHDR, CDR2 SFDVKD. Here the CDR3 DNA reads TGTGCCACCAGTGGTCCGCTTGACTATGGCTACACCTTC. Translation: CATSGPLDYGYTF.

This clonotype occurred a few times. The chain has TRBV4-3 and TRBJ2-3; D is possibly TRBD1 or TRBD2 (5 bases each). This CDR3 has 15 amino acids. Germline CDR1 and CDR2: LGHNA and YSLEER. V shed 0 bases and J shed 3 bases, with 10 bases lying between them. CDR3 DNA sequence: TGCGCCAGCAGCCAAGATTGGGACCTAACAGATACGCAGTATTTT. This encodes CASSQDWDLTDTQYF.

Concerning this clonotype itself: An end of the junction does not agree with germline; a read error may underlie this. V gene TRBV7-6 combines with J gene TRBJ2-7; 8 nucleotides agree with TRBD1. This CDR3 is 17 amino acids long. The germline gives CDR1 SGHVS, CDR2 FNYEAQ. CDR3 nucleotide sequence: TGTGCCAGCAGCCGTTCCCCAGTGGGACAGGACTTCTACAAGCAGTACTTC. It codes for CASSRSPVGQDFYKQYF. The full variable domain, with the rest looked up from reference TRBV7-6 and TRBJ2-7, is GAGVSQSPRYKVTKRGQDVALRCDPISGHVSLYWYRQALGQGPEFLTYFNYEAQQDKSGLPNDRFSAERPEGSISTLTIQRTEQRDSAMYRCASSRSPVGQDFYKQYFGPGTRLTVT.

Only a few counts were recorded for this clonotype. The chain couples TRBV6-2 or TRBV6-3 to TRBJ2-3; 12 bases map to TRBD2. J was trimmed by 2 bases and V by 6 bases; bases with no gene match: 6. Per germline, CDR1 MNHEY and CDR2 SVGEGT. The CDR3 spans 16 residues. CDR3 coding DNA: TGTGCCAGCAGACGAGGACTAGCGGGGAACACAGATACGCAGTATTTT. This translates into CASRRGLAGNTDTQYF.

This clonotype was seen only a few times. The chain carries TRBV5-6 and TRBJ1-1, with D possibly TRBD1 on 5 matching bases. V dropped 1 base and J dropped 0 bases, with 16 bases sitting between them. Germline V CDR1 and CDR2: SGHDT, YYEEEE. The CDR3 has 17 amino acids. The DNA of the CDR3 is TGTGCCAGCAGCTTGACTTCTGGTGGCAGGGTGAACACTGAAGCTTTCTTT. Its protein is CASSLTSGGRVNTEAFF. Filled out from reference TRBV5-6 and TRBJ1-1, the complete variable domain reads DAGVTQSPTHLIKTRGQQVTLRCSPKSGHDTVSWYQQALGQGPQFIFQYYEEEERQRGNFPDRFSGHQFPNYSSELNVNALLLGDSALYLCASSLTSGGRVNTEAFFGQGTRLTVV.

This clonotype has only a few counts. The V call is TRBV7-2, the J call TRBJ1-2; D gene unclear. This CDR3 spans 13 amino acids. Trimming removed 5 bases at V and 2 bases at J, with 9 bases between. Germline V lookup: CDR1 SGHTA, CDR2 FQGNSA. The chain's CDR3 is CASSRGPNYGYTF. As DNA, the CDR3 is TGTGCCAGCAGCCGAGGACCGAACTATGGCTACACCTTC.

In this sample, this clonotype turned up many times. The chain carries TRBV4-1 and TRBJ2-2; 9 positions match TRBD2. The V segment lost 5 bases and the J segment 4 bases; nucleotides outside the gene matches: 5. The germline gives CDR1 MGHRA, CDR2 YSYEKL. The CDR3 length is 15 residues. The CDR3 here is CASSLAGVTTGELFF. The CDR3 DNA reads as TGCGCCAGCAGCTTAGCGGGAGTTACCACCGGGGAGCTGTTTTTT.

V gene TRBV12-3 or TRBV12-4 combines with J gene TRBJ2-7, with 8 bases matching TRBD1. This CDR3 has 15 amino acids. With 3 bases clipped from V and 3 bases from J, the junction kept 7 bases outside the gene matches. The CDR3 reads CASSFLGGTGYEQYF. CDR3 coding DNA: TGTGCCAGCAGTTTTCTCGGCGGGACAGGCTACGAGCAGTACTTC.

The CDR3 region has the DNA TGCAGTGCTAGAAACCTCCTCGGACTCACAGATACGCAGTATTTT. Encoded protein: CSARNLLGLTDTQYF. The genes are TRBV20-1 and TRBJ2-3; TRBD2 is a possible D gene (5 bases). The CDR3 has 15 residues. V was cut by 2 bases and J by 2 bases, with 14 bases left in between. Germline values: CDR1 DFQATT, CDR2 SNEGSKA (reference sequence).